This T cell receptor (beta chain) appears in the sequencing data of a study of T cells in Graves' hyperthyroidism and ophthalmopathy. This clonotype was seen many times. It was RNA transcripts that yielded the amplified TCR beta CDR3 regions. Using the HTBI primer set, a first-round RT-PCR was run on the TCR CDR3. TCRdb ran MiXCR on the multiplex PCR reads and lists one entry per CDR3 protein. The repertoire holds about 300,000 distinct CDR3 sequences, with approximately 18% as singletons. V gave up 6 bases and J gave up 3 bases; unmatched junction bases: 9. In germline, CDR1 is KGHSH, CDR2 LQKENI. This CDR3 has 15 residues.

This clonotype was sampled from a man aged 50 to 59 with Graves' ophthalmopathy. This sequence joins TRBV18 and TRBJ2-7, with 9 bases aligning to TRBD1. The sequenced material came from blood. CDR3 residues: CASSQTGTGIYEQYF. The CDR3, as DNA: TGTGCCAGCTCGCAAACCGGGACAGGGATCTACGAGCAGTACTTC.